This passage covers 8 T cell receptor beta chains from one sample sequenced in a study of CD8 T cells in Susac syndrome (dated by TCRdb to between 2019 and 2020). Receptors were amplified or captured by the immunoSEQ multiplex PCR assay. RNA was extracted using the RNeasy kit, and roughly 0.5 to 1 ug of the RNA was reverse transcribed with random hexamers. TCRdb's own reprocessing of the public reads used fastp at Q25 and MiXCR and kept productive beta chains. Identical CDR3 protein sequences are pooled into one entry, listed with their most common genes and DNA. The sample profile shows some 400,000 distinct CDR3 sequences; roughly 85% of them were found once. The ten largest clonotypes hold under 0.15% of the sample. The sample consisted of CD8+ T cells from PBMCs. These receptors were taken from a human donor with multiple sclerosis.

V gene TRBV27 combines with J gene TRBJ2-5; D is perhaps TRBD1 or TRBD2 (5 bases each). The CDR3 is 14 amino acids. V gave up 7 bases and J gave up 0 bases, with 12 bases separating them. Germline CDR1 is MNHEY and CDR2 is SMNVEV (reference sequence). CDR3 protein: CASTPLGDQETQYF. The CDR3 DNA follows: TGTGCCAGCACTCCTCTGGGGGACCAAGAGACCCAGTACTTC.

This sequence joins TRBV7-4 and TRBJ2-5, with 7 bases that match TRBD1. The CDR3 is 15 amino acids. Germline CDR1 SGHVT, CDR2 SQSDAQ. Trimming removed 5 bases from V and 1 base from J; junction bases left unmatched: 7. CDR3 bases: TGTGCCAGCAGCCCGATCCGGGACAGCCAAGAGACCCAGTACTTC. It specifies CASSPIRDSQETQYF.

This chain uses TRBV3-1 with TRBJ1-1, with a weak D call TRBD1 (5 bases). V was pared by 4 bases and J by 4 bases, with 16 bases between. The CDR3 sequence is 15 residues long. CDR1 is LGHDT, CDR2 YNNKEL, per germline (reference sequence). DNA for the CDR3: TGTGCCAGCAGCCCCCCGGGAGGGACCGGCACTGAAGCTTTCTTT. Amino acids: CASSPPGGTGTEAFF.

The rearrangement joins TRBV27 to TRBJ2-7; the D gene could be TRBD1 or TRBD2 (5 bases each). The ends were cut back, 1 base at V and 6 bases at J, with 13 bases in the middle. The CDR3 extends over 14 amino acids. CDR1 and CDR2 from the germline V gene are MNHEY and SMNVEV (reference sequence). CDR3 sequence: CASSLFRGGSEQYF. The CDR3 bases are TGTGCCAGCAGTTTATTCCGTGGGGGATCCGAGCAGTACTTC.

This clonotype appeared a single time. The chain has TRBV7-9 and TRBJ2-7; D might be TRBD1 (6 bases). Per the germline V gene, CDR1 is SEHNR and CDR2 is FQNEAQ (reference sequence). The CDR3 is 13 residues long. Between the trimmed V and J ends, which lost 5 bases and 3 bases, there was a span of 11 bases. The CDR3 bases are TGTGCCAGCAGCGATCGGGACAACTACGAGCAGTACTTC. This gives the protein CASSDRDNYEQYF.

DNA of the CDR3: TGTGCCAGCAGCTCCCAGACAGGGGGCACAATGAACACTGAAGCTTTCTTT. Translating gives CASSSQTGGTMNTEAFF. The J gene is TRBJ1-1, the V gene TRBV7-9; 10 bases align to TRBD1. With 4 bases clipped from V and 0 bases from J, the junction kept 8 bases outside the gene matches. The germline gives CDR1 SEHNR, CDR2 FQNEAQ (reference sequence). The CDR3 spans 17 residues.

The CDR3 nucleotides are TGCGCCAGCGGAGGCTTTGCGACCGGGACAGGGAACACCGGGGAGCTGTTTTTT. This sequence encodes CASGGFATGTGNTGELFF. V gene TRBV4-1 combines with J gene TRBJ2-2, with 8 bases matching TRBD1. The trim removed 8 bases at V and 1 base at J, leaving 15 bases unmatched. The CDR3 spans 18 residues. Germline-derived CDR1 and CDR2 are MGHRA and YSYEKL.

The chain has TRBV20-1 and TRBJ2-7; the D is unclear. CDR1 and CDR2 from the germline V gene are DFQATT and SNEGSKA (reference sequence). The germline V and J ends were trimmed by 6 bases and 3 bases, with 15 bases remaining between them. The CDR3 spans 13 residues. The CDR3 coding sequence is TGCAGTGCGGCCGGATCGATCCACTACGAGCAGTACTTC. It codes for CSAAGSIHYEQYF.